Each of the 24 T cell receptor beta chains below was sequenced from the same sample in a study of T cells after yellow fever vaccination. MiXCR, run by TCRdb on the 5' RACE reads, gives a single entry per CDR3 protein. Of a few hundred thousand distinct CDR3 sequences listed, approximately 3.9% are singletons. Source: PBMCs, taken 5 days after the yellow fever booster vaccination. Receptor source: a man between 18 and 29 years old who received the YFV17D yellow fever vaccine.

At least ten counts were recorded for this clonotype. V usage is TRBV11-1 and J usage is TRBJ2-7, with a weak D call TRBD2 (6 bases). The CDR3 totals 15 residues. The V and J ends lost 5 bases and 6 bases respectively, with 20 bases between them. Germline loops: CDR1 SGHAT, CDR2 FQDESV (reference sequence). The CDR3 spells CASSKTVAGTGEQYF. The CDR3 nucleotides are TGTGCCAGCAGCAAGACAGTGGCGGGGACGGGCGAGCAGTACTTC. Full variable domain (missing parts from reference TRBV11-1 and TRBJ2-7): EAEVAQSPRYKITEKSQAVAFWCDPISGHATLYWYRQILGQGPELLVQFQDESVVDDSQLPKDRFSAERLKGVDSTLKIQPAELGDSAMYLCASSKTVAGTGEQYFGPGTRLTVT.

The table lists this clonotype with many counts. The V and J genes are TRBV9 and TRBJ2-3; D is ambiguous. The V end was cut by 0 bases, the J end by 5 bases, with 4 bases between. Germline-derived CDR1 and CDR2 are SGDLS and YYNGEE. The CDR3 runs to 12 residues. The DNA of the CDR3 is TGTGCCAGCAGCGTAGAATTAGATACGCAGTATTTT. This encodes CASSVELDTQYF. The full variable domain, with the rest looked up from reference TRBV9 and TRBJ2-3, is DSGVTQTPKHLITATGQRVTLRCSPRSGDLSVYWYQQSLDQGLQFLIQYYNGEERAKGNILERFSAQQFPDLHSELNLSSLELGDSALYFCASSVELDTQYFGPGTRLTVL.

This clonotype was seen ten or more times. This chain uses TRBV7-8 with TRBJ2-3; D ambiguous. The CDR3 is made up of 14 amino acids. Germline V CDR1 and CDR2: SGHVS, FQNEAQ. Trimming stripped 0 bases from V and 3 bases from J, with 7 bases between. The chain's CDR3 is CASSLARTTDTQYF. The CDR3 DNA is TGTGCCAGCAGCTTAGCCCGGACGACAGATACGCAGTATTTT.

The table lists this clonotype with a few counts. The J gene is TRBJ2-3, the V gene TRBV2, with TRBD2 as a possible D gene (6 bases). The V end lost 5 bases, the J end lost 2 bases, and 14 bases lay between the germline ends. This CDR3 contains 15 residues. Germline-derived CDR1 and CDR2 are SNHLY and FYNNEI. The CDR3 bases are TGTGCCAGCAGTATCGAGGGGACTCCCACAGATACGCAGTATTTT. Translation: CASSIEGTPTDTQYF. The full variable domain, in which reference TRBV2 and TRBJ2-3 provide the parts outside the CDR3, is EPEVTQTPSHQVTQMGQEVILRCVPISNHLYFYWYRQILGQKVEFLVSFYNNEISEKSEIFDDQFSVERPDGSNFTLKIRSTKLEDSAMYFCASSIEGTPTDTQYFGPGTRLTVL.

The chain recombines TRBV4-3 with TRBJ2-3; D unresolved. CDR1 and CDR2 (germline): LGHNA, YSLEER. V lost 0 bases to trimming and J lost 3 bases, with 7 bases between them. The CDR3 is 14 amino acids. DNA for the CDR3: TGCGCCAGCAGCCAAGATGGTAGGACAGATACGCAGTATTTT. This gives the protein CASSQDGRTDTQYF.

This clonotype was recorded a few times. The chain employs TRBV24-1 and TRBJ2-2; no definite D call. Deletions cut 6 bases from V and 0 bases from J, with 7 bases between. CDR1 and CDR2 (germline): KGHDR, SFDVKD. The CDR3 covers 14 residues. CDR3 protein: CATSPQANTGELFF. Written as DNA, the CDR3 is TGTGCCACCAGTCCCCAGGCGAACACCGGGGAGCTGTTTTTT.

This clonotype was recorded many times. This rearrangement joins TRBV7-2 to TRBJ2-5; D is undetermined. Germline V CDR1 and CDR2: SGHTA, FQGNSA. CDR3 length equals 12 residues. V lost 3 bases and J 3 bases, leaving 5 bases between the germline ends. This CDR3 reads CASSFAKETQYF. CDR3 DNA sequence: TGTGCCAGCAGCTTTGCCAAAGAGACCCAGTACTTC.

The chain has TRBV20-1 and TRBJ1-2; D is unclear. This CDR3 spans 12 amino acids. V was shortened by 3 bases and J by 2 bases, with 7 bases between the two germline ends. Germline lookup yields CDR1 DFQATT and CDR2 SNEGSKA (reference sequence). The CDR3 nucleotides read TGCAGTGCTAGTTTGGGGAACTATGGCTACACCTTC. Amino acids: CSASLGNYGYTF.

This clonotype was detected a few times. The V and J genes are TRBV11-1 and TRBJ1-1; TRBD1 might be the D (6 bases). Germline assignment: CDR1 SGHAT and CDR2 FQDESV (reference sequence). CDR3 length: 13 amino acids. V was clipped by 5 bases and J by 3 bases, with 10 bases between them. The CDR3, as DNA: TGTGCCAGCAGCCAGGGGAGATACACTGAAGCTTTCTTT. Protein: CASSQGRYTEAFF.

This clonotype was found many times. V gene TRBV7-2 combines with J gene TRBJ1-2; 7 positions agree with TRBD1. This CDR3 has 16 amino acids. Germline V gene data show CDR1 as SGHTA and CDR2 as FQGNSA. The junction had 10 bases not matched to a gene; V was cut back by 2 bases and J by 4 bases. CDR3 nucleotide sequence: TGTGCCAGCAGCTTATTAAACTACAGGGGCGTCTATGGCTACACCTTC. This translates into CASSLLNYRGVYGYTF.

This clonotype has ten or more counts. This chain links TRBV29-1 with TRBJ2-6; no clear D gene. This CDR3 has 13 residues. Germline lookup yields CDR1 SQVTM and CDR2 ANQGSEA. CDR3 in DNA: TGCAGACCCTGCGCCTCTGGGGCCAACGTCCTGACTTTC. Amino acid sequence: CRPCASGANVLTF.

This clonotype was found a few times. The chain couples TRBV20-1 to TRBJ1-2; D is unclear. CDR3 length: 12 residues. CDR1 and CDR2 from the germline V gene are DFQATT and SNEGSKA (reference sequence). The CDR3, as DNA: TGCACCCCCGGAGATATAAAAAGGGGCTACACCTTC. This encodes CTPGDIKRGYTF.

This clonotype showed up just a few times. The chain links TRBV4-1 to TRBJ1-1; no clear D gene. In germline, CDR1 is MGHRA, CDR2 YSYEKL. V was cut by 4 bases and J by 6 bases, with 12 bases left in between. This CDR3 has 13 residues. CDR3 loop: CASSRNRGSEAFF. The CDR3 bases are TGCGCCAGCAGCCGAAACCGGGGTTCTGAAGCTTTCTTT.

This CDR3 is CSAISGPLSTDTQYF. CDR3 DNA: TGCAGTGCTATAAGTGGGCCCCTTAGCACAGATACGCAGTATTTT. V usage is TRBV20-1 and J usage is TRBJ2-3, with no clear D. The CDR3 extends over 15 amino acids. Trimming removed 4 bases at V and 0 bases at J, with 14 bases between. CDR1 is DFQATT and CDR2 is SNEGSKA in the germline V gene (reference sequence).

This clonotype was detected a few times. The chain couples TRBV7-3 to TRBJ2-2, with 8 nucleotides matching TRBD2. This CDR3 is built from 14 residues. CDR1 is SGHTA, CDR2 FQGTGA, per germline. V gave up 6 bases and J gave up 6 bases; unmatched junction bases: 6. CDR3 DNA: TGTGCCAGCAGTTCGGGAGGGGGTGCCGGGGAGCTGTTTTTT. Translating it yields CASSSGGGAGELFF.

The rearrangement links TRBV20-1 to TRBJ2-3; 9 bases match TRBD2. Per the germline V gene, CDR1 is DFQATT and CDR2 is SNEGSKA (reference sequence). The CDR3 sequence is 15 residues long. The V and J ends lost 3 bases and 6 bases, in that order; junction bases with no gene match: 10. This chain's CDR3 is CSASTVSRGGDTQYF. The CDR3 bases are TGCAGTGCTAGTACCGTCTCGCGGGGGGGGGATACGCAGTATTTT.

At least ten counts were recorded for this clonotype. The chain couples TRBV9 to TRBJ2-1, with TRBD1 identical over 11 bases. The CDR3 has 15 residues. V gave up 3 bases and J gave up 4 bases; unmatched junction bases: 3. Germline loops: CDR1 SGDLS, CDR2 YYNGEE. The CDR3 loop reads CASSAGTGGYNEQFF. The CDR3 region has the DNA TGTGCCAGCAGCGCAGGGACAGGGGGGTACAATGAGCAGTTCTTC.

Here the CDR3 DNA reads TGTGCCAGCAGTGAACAGGGGGCCGCTTTCTTT. Protein sequence: CASSEQGAAFF. The V call is TRBV6-5, the J call TRBJ1-1, with 9 bases lining up with TRBD1. The germline V gene encodes CDR1 MNHEY and CDR2 SVGAGI. CDR3 size: 11 residues. V dropped 5 bases and J dropped 11; count of bases not matched to a gene: 3.

This clonotype has only a few counts. The CDR3 loop reads CASSARTSGGVKTQYF. CDR3 nucleotides: TGTGCCAGCAGCGCGAGGACTAGCGGGGGGGTAAAGACCCAGTACTTC. This chain links TRBV9 with TRBJ2-5, with 15 bases aligning to TRBD2. Trimming at V came to 3 bases and at J to 6 bases, leaving 6 bases not matched to a gene. Germline-derived CDR1 and CDR2 are SGDLS and YYNGEE. The CDR3 is 16 residues long. The whole variable domain, filled in from reference TRBV9 and TRBJ2-5, reads DSGVTQTPKHLITATGQRVTLRCSPRSGDLSVYWYQQSLDQGLQFLIQYYNGEERAKGNILERFSAQQFPDLHSELNLSSLELGDSALYFCASSARTSGGVKTQYFGPGTRLLVL.

The rearrangement uses TRBV24-1 and TRBJ1-3; a weak D match, TRBD1 (6 bases). Trimming took 5 bases from V and 3 from J, leaving 10 bases between them. Germline CDR1 and CDR2: KGHDR and SFDVKD. CDR3 length: 14 residues. The CDR3 region is CATSAWDNGNTIYF. The CDR3 bases are TGTGCCACCAGTGCCTGGGACAATGGAAACACCATATATTTT.

The rearrangement uses TRBV7-3 and TRBJ2-3; D is unresolved. The CDR3 consists of 13 residues. V dropped 5 bases and J dropped 6 bases, with 12 bases sitting between them. Germline CDR1 SGHTA, CDR2 FQGTGA. CDR3 sequence reads: CASSPSVGDTQYF. As DNA, the CDR3 is TGTGCCAGCAGCCCTTCAGTAGGGGATACGCAGTATTTT.

This sequence joins TRBV5-4 and TRBJ2-2; D remains unclear. The V end was cut by 5 bases, the J end by 0 bases, with 5 bases between. This CDR3 is 13 amino acids long. Germline V gene lookup returns CDR1 SGHNT and CDR2 YYREEE (reference sequence). CDR3 amino acids: CASRTPNTGELFF. The CDR3 nucleotides are TGTGCCAGCAGGACTCCGAACACCGGGGAGCTGTTTTTT.

The J gene is TRBJ2-1, the V gene TRBV15, with 10 bases identical to TRBD2. V lost 3 bases to trimming and J lost 5 bases; unmatched junction nucleotides: 1. Per the germline V gene, CDR1 is LNHNV and CDR2 is YYDKDF (reference sequence). The CDR3 has 14 residues. DNA of the CDR3: TGTGCCACCAGCAGTAGCGGGGGGCACAATGAGCAGTTCTTC. It yields the protein CATSSSGGHNEQFF.

This clonotype has a handful of counts. The chain recombines TRBV3-1 with TRBJ2-7; D not certain. CDR1 and CDR2 from the germline V gene are LGHDT and YNNKEL (reference sequence). V was clipped by 4 bases and J by 1 base, with 11 bases between them. This CDR3 has 14 residues. CDR3 sequence: CASSPGVVSYEQYF. The CDR3 DNA is TGTGCCAGCAGCCCAGGAGTCGTTTCCTACGAGCAGTACTTC.